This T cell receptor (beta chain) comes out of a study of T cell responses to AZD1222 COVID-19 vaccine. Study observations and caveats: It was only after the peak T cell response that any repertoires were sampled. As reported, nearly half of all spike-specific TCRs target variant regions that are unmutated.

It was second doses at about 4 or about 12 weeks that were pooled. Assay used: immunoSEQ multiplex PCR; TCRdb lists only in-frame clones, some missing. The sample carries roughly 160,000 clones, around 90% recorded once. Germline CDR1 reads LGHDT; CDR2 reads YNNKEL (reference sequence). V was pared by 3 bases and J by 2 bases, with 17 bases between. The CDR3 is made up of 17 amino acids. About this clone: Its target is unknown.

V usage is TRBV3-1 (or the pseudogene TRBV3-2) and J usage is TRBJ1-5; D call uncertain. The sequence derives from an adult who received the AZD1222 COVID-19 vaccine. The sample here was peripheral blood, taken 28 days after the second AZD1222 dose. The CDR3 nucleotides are TGTGCCAGCAGCCAGCAGTCAGGTGGGAATGGCAATCAGCCCCAGCATTTT. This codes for CASSQQSGGNGNQPQHF.